A single sample is the source of the 17 T cell receptor beta chains below, sequenced in a study of blood T cell repertoires in COVID-19. Libraries were prepared by immunoSEQ multiplex PCR; TCRdb keeps only in-frame clonotypes and omits some of them. The table lists just under 350,000 clones, around nine tenths of them singletons. Input material: peripheral blood. All receptors come from a woman between 18 and 29 years old who had recovered from COVID-19.

This chain uses TRBV6-2 or TRBV6-3 with TRBJ2-7; 11 positions agree with TRBD2. The CDR3 contains 17 residues. V was clipped by 5 bases and J by 1 base; unmatched bases: 10. Germline CDR1 MNHEY, CDR2 SVGEGT. The CDR3 here is CASSTPTSGIGSYEQYV. The CDR3 coding sequence is TGTGCCAGCAGTACCCCGACTAGCGGGATAGGTTCCTACGAGCAGTACGTC.

The chain combines TRBV6-5 with TRBJ2-7, with D unresolved. V dropped 6 bases and J dropped 3 bases, with 15 bases sitting between them. Germline V gene lookup returns CDR1 MNHEY and CDR2 SVGAGI. The CDR3 totals 14 residues. The CDR3, as DNA: TGTGCCAGCAGACTTCAAGAGATTAGCTACGAGCAGTACGTC. This gives the protein CASRLQEISYEQYV.

The chain employs TRBV24-1 and TRBJ2-1, with 13 positions matching TRBD2. Germline CDR1 is KGHDR and CDR2 is SFDVKD. V gave up 5 bases and J gave up 2 bases; unmatched junction bases: 2. There are 16 residues in the CDR3. The CDR3 region is CATSGTSGSPYNEQFF. CDR3 DNA sequence: TGTGCCACCAGTGGGACTAGCGGGAGCCCCTACAATGAGCAGTTCTTC.

The rearrangement uses TRBV6-5 and TRBJ2-1; 7 bases align to TRBD2. In germline, CDR1 is MNHEY, CDR2 SVGAGI. V shed 1 base, J shed 6 bases, and the junction held 6 bases outside the gene matches. The CDR3 runs 15 residues. CDR3 loop: CASSYWAGVGNEQFF. Written as DNA, the CDR3 is TGTGCCAGCAGTTACTGGGCGGGAGTGGGCAATGAGCAGTTCTTC.

The rearrangement uses TRBV6-2 or TRBV6-3 and TRBJ2-7; a possible D gene is TRBD1 (5 bases). V was pared by 6 bases and J by 2 bases, with 17 bases between. This CDR3 region has 15 residues. Germline loops: CDR1 MNHEY, CDR2 SVGEGT. CDR3 protein: CASSPGGAEAYEQYV. DNA for the CDR3: TGTGCCAGCAGCCCGGGTGGGGCAGAAGCCTACGAGCAGTACGTC.

This clone was picked up one time. The gene calls are TRBV29-1 and TRBJ2-1; 13 positions match TRBD2. The germline V gene has CDR1 SQVTM and CDR2 ANQGSEA. This CDR3 region has 16 residues. Trimming at V came to 4 bases and at J to 9 bases, leaving 12 bases not matched to a gene. DNA for the CDR3: TGCAGCGTTGGTGGACTAGCGGGAGTCTCCTCTGGTGAGCAGTTCTTC. Translating gives CSVGGLAGVSSGEQFF.

The gene calls are TRBV5-6 and TRBJ2-3, with D tentatively TRBD1 (5 bases). The CDR3 spans 12 residues. V lost 1 base and J 10 bases, leaving 10 bases between the germline ends. Germline V CDR1 and CDR2: SGHDT, YYEEEE. The CDR3 DNA is TGTGCCAGCAGCTTGAGCAGGGTTGCGCAGTATTTT. This gives the protein CASSLSRVAQYF.

The rearrangement joins TRBV2 to TRBJ1-1, with a possible D match to TRBD1 (6 bases). The CDR3 loop spans 14 amino acids. CDR1 and CDR2 from the germline V gene are SNHLY and FYNNEI. Trimming removed 2 bases at V and 4 bases at J, with 11 bases between. The CDR3: CASSEQGMSTEAFF. CDR3 nucleotides: TGTGCCAGCAGTGAACAGGGGATGAGCACTGAAGCTTTCTTT.

The chain has TRBV30 and TRBJ2-2; D is perhaps TRBD2 (6 bases). This CDR3 has 18 residues. V was clipped by 2 bases and J by 5 bases, with 24 bases between them. The germline V gene has CDR1 GTSNPN and CDR2 SVGIG (reference sequence). The CDR3 here is CAWSPRVEGNSWTGELFF. DNA for the CDR3: TGTGCCTGGAGTCCAAGAGTGGAGGGGAATTCATGGACCGGGGAGCTGTTTTTT. Full variable domain (missing parts from reference TRBV30 and TRBJ2-2): SQTIHQWPATLVQPVGSPLSLECTVEGTSNPNLYWYRQAAGRGLQLLFYSVGIGQISSEVPQNLSASRPQDRQFILSSKKLLLSDSGFYLCAWSPRVEGNSWTGELFFGEGSRLTVL.

The chain links TRBV6-2 or TRBV6-3 to TRBJ2-3, with 7 bases identical to TRBD1. There are 16 residues in the CDR3. The V gene's germline CDR1 is MNHEY and CDR2 SVGEGT. J gave up 6 bases and V 2 bases, and 11 bases lay outside the gene matches. CDR3 nucleotide sequence: TGTGCCAGCAGTTACCGGGGACAGAGGCTTGTGGATACGCAGTATTTT. It translates to CASSYRGQRLVDTQYF.

The chain joins TRBV10-3 to TRBJ1-1, with TRBD1 matching over 9 bases. After removal of 4 bases from V and 0 bases from J, the junction contained 3 bases not matched to a gene. The CDR3 has 15 residues. In germline, CDR1 is ENHRY, CDR2 SYGVKD. This CDR3 reads CAISGGQGMNTEAFF. In nucleotides, the CDR3 is TGTGCCATCAGTGGGGGACAGGGAATGAACACTGAAGCTTTCTTT.

V is TRBV27 and J is TRBJ2-2; D might be TRBD2 (6 bases). Trimming removed 5 bases at V and 8 bases at J, with 18 bases between. This CDR3 is built from 15 residues. Per germline, CDR1 MNHEY and CDR2 SMNVEV (reference sequence). Here the CDR3 reads CASSPLSGAEGELFF. The CDR3 coding sequence is TGTGCCAGCAGTCCGCTATCGGGAGCAGAAGGGGAGCTGTTTTTT.

The rearrangement joins TRBV6-6 to TRBJ1-4; possibly TRBD1 for D (5 bases). CDR3 length: 16 residues. The V gene lost 2 bases and the J gene lost 2 bases, with 12 bases spanning the gap. CDR1 is MNHNY, CDR2 SVGAGI, per germline (reference sequence). CDR3 residues: CASSYRGGTTNEKLFF. The CDR3 DNA follows: TGTGCCAGCAGTTACCGGGGAGGGACGACTAATGAAAAACTGTTTTTT.

This clone was found once. The chain links TRBV12-3 or TRBV12-4 to TRBJ1-1; no clear D. The CDR3 is made up of 13 amino acids. The ends were cut back, 8 bases at V and 0 bases at J, with 10 bases in the middle. The CDR3 loop is CASLGQMNTEAFF. In DNA form, the CDR3 reads TGTGCCAGCCTTGGCCAGATGAACACTGAAGCTTTCTTT.

V is TRBV11-3 and J is TRBJ2-3, with 7 positions matching TRBD2. With 1 base clipped from V and 6 bases from J, the junction kept 4 bases outside the gene matches. The CDR3 runs to 14 residues. Germline V gives CDR1 SGHNT, CDR2 YENEEA. The CDR3 region has the DNA TGTGCCAGCAGCTTAGCGGGAGGTGTGGATACGCAGTATTTT. This codes for CASSLAGGVDTQYF. Complete variable domain (other parts from reference TRBV11-3 and TRBJ2-3): EAGVVQSPRYKIIEKKQPVAFWCNPISGHNTLYWYLQNLGQGPELLIRYENEEAVDDSQLPKDRFSAERLKGVDSTLKIQPAELGDSAVYLCASSLAGGVDTQYFGPGTRLTVL.

This chain uses TRBV12-3 or TRBV12-4 with TRBJ1-1; tentatively, D is TRBD1 (6 bases). This CDR3 spans 13 amino acids. Trimming shortened V by 4 bases and J by 1 base, and 7 bases separated the two germline ends. DNA for the CDR3: TGTGCCAGCAGTTGGACAGAGAACACTGAAGCTTTCTTT. It yields the protein CASSWTENTEAFF.

V and J are TRBV28 and TRBJ1-5; D is possibly TRBD1 (6 bases). The CDR3 contains 14 residues. Trimming removed 5 bases at V and 7 bases at J, with 15 bases between. Germline V gives CDR1 MDHEN, CDR2 SYDVKM. The CDR3 is CASSGRDIGQPQHF. CDR3 DNA: TGTGCCAGCAGTGGCCGGGACATCGGGCAGCCCCAGCATTTT.